This section outlines one TCR beta chain sequence together with its context. Treatment in this sample: oral pan-JAK inhibitor, 5-10 mg twice daily. This CDR3 is 14 amino acids long. Per the germline V gene, CDR1 is SEHNR and CDR2 is FQNEAQ (reference sequence). The ends were cut back, 5 bases at V and 0 bases at J, with 10 bases in the middle. Following RNA extraction, reverse transcription yielded cDNA that acted as the sequencing template. Measured with immunoSEQ multiplex PCR; TCRdb has only the in-frame clones, and not every one. The sample lists roughly 92,000 clones; just over 70% were seen once. The sample belongs to a study of CD8+ T cells in alopecia areata.

The sample was CD8+ T cells sorted from blood, taken at approximately week 45, from a patient treated with tofacitinib. The receptor's source is a human donor with alopecia areata. V and J are TRBV7-9 and TRBJ1-1; D is unresolved. The CDR3 nucleotides read TGTGCCAGCAGCACCTCAAACATGAACACTGAAGCTTTCTTT. Amino acid sequence: CASSTSNMNTEAFF.